This T cell receptor (beta chain) derives from a study of metastatic and nonmetastatic thyroid tumors. Study summary: For malignant and benign thyroid patients, tumor or nodule tissue and blood were the sources whose repertoires were compared.

This clone was counted between two and nine times. Its antigen is still unknown. The entire patient cohort was treatment-naive prior to thyroid surgery. In the original processing: Clinicopathological groups supplied CDR3 differences that were used to build a distant-metastasis classifier for papillary thyroid cancer. TCRdb re-analyzed the PCR reads using MiXCR. TCRdb, not the authors, supplied the V and J calls. The sample gives over 55,000 clones, roughly 30% of which show up once; roughly 15% is in the top ten. The V gene end was trimmed by 2 bases and the J gene end by 3 bases; junction bases not matched to a gene: 3. The germline CDR1 and CDR2 sequences are MNHEY and SVGEGT. The CDR3 runs 14 residues. General observations from the study: In blood and tumor, TCR beta diversity was reportedly significantly higher in malignant thyroid tumors than in benign nodules.

This TCR came from a female donor with papillary thyroid cancer or a benign thyroid nodule (not recorded which). Some clones in this sample may be carry-over from other donors' samples. V gene TRBV6-2 or TRBV6-3 combines with J gene TRBJ1-2; 7 bases agree with TRBD1. The sequencing input was blood. CDR3 loop: CASSYQGGDYGYTF. CDR3 nucleotide sequence: TGTGCCAGCAGTTACCAGGGGGGGGACTATGGCTACACCTTC.